The 21 T cell receptor beta chains below all came from one sample that was sequenced in a study of cytomegalovirus exposure and HLA in healthy donors. It was with 60 Vbeta and 13 Jbeta primers that the PCR ran. Assay used: immunoSEQ multiplex PCR; TCRdb lists only in-frame clones, some missing. This sample has roughly 150,000 clones, with just over 70% found just once. Source material: PBMCs. Receptors were obtained from a man aged 18-30 years in good health and CMV-seropositive.

The CDR3 DNA sequence: TGTGCCAGCAGCCAAACCCTAGCGGGGGATACCCTTAGCACAGATACGCAGTATTTT. Its translation is CASSQTLAGDTLSTDTQYF. The chain carries TRBV4-2 and TRBJ2-3, with TRBD2 matching 10 bases. Germline CDR1 and CDR2: LGHNA and YNFKEQ. The ends lost 2 bases at V and 0 bases at J; junction bases unmatched: 11. The CDR3 runs 19 residues.

This clone appeared once. This chain joins TRBV5-4 and TRBJ2-3; TRBD2 aligns across 10 bases. Germline assignment: CDR1 SGHNT and CDR2 YYREEE (reference sequence). The CDR3 consists of 15 residues. Germline trimming cut 4 bases from V and 1 base from J; bases unmatched to any gene: 3. The CDR3 coding sequence is TGTGCCAGCAGCCATACTAGCGGGGGCACAGATACGCAGTATTTT. Its translation: CASSHTSGGTDTQYF.

The genes are TRBV30 and TRBJ2-6; D is unresolved. This CDR3 region has 13 residues. Germline lookup yields CDR1 GTSNPN and CDR2 SVGIG (reference sequence). V gave up 6 bases and J gave up 0 bases, with 6 bases separating them. For the CDR3, the DNA is TGTGCCTGCCTCCGCTCTGGGGCCAACGTCCTGACTTTC. The encoded protein is CACLRSGANVLTF. Full variable domain (remainder filled in from reference TRBV30 and TRBJ2-6): SQTIHQWPATLVQPVGSPLSLECTVEGTSNPNLYWYRQAAGRGLQLLFYSVGIGQISSEVPQNLSASRPQDRQFILSSKKLLLSDSGFYLCACLRSGANVLTFGAGSRLTVL.

The chain carries TRBV7-3 and TRBJ2-1; TRBD2 aligns across 8 bases. The CDR3 totals 16 residues. The ends lost 5 bases at V and 3 bases at J; junction bases unmatched: 9. Germline V gene sequence: CDR1 SGHTA, CDR2 FQGTGA. The CDR3 DNA is TGTGCCAGCAGCCCCGAACCGGGGGGGATCTACAATGAGCAGTTCTTC. This sequence encodes CASSPEPGGIYNEQFF.

The chain recombines TRBV4-1 with TRBJ2-5; the match to TRBD2 covers 12 bases. V dropped 0 bases and J dropped 5; count of bases not matched to a gene: 16. The CDR3 runs to 20 residues. Germline CDR1 and CDR2: MGHRA and YSYEKL. The CDR3 DNA follows: TGCGCCAGCAGCCAAGATCAGCCGCTAGCGGGAGGGGTTAACCGGGAGACCCAGTACTTC. Translated, it gives CASSQDQPLAGGVNRETQYF.

The gene calls are TRBV6-5 and TRBJ2-1, with D perhaps TRBD1 (5 bases). V was pared by 6 bases and J by 8 bases, with 11 bases between. Germline V lookup: CDR1 MNHEY, CDR2 SVGAGI. There are 12 residues in the CDR3. CDR3 residues: CASSLQGDEQFF. CDR3 DNA: TGTGCCAGCAGCCTCCAGGGCGATGAGCAGTTCTTC.

The genes are TRBV7-9 and TRBJ1-1, with 7 positions matching TRBD1. This CDR3 has 15 amino acids. The V segment lost 4 bases and the J segment 6 bases; nucleotides outside the gene matches: 11. Germline lookup yields CDR1 SEHNR and CDR2 FQNEAQ (reference sequence). The CDR3 is CASSSSAGGGPEAFF. CDR3 nucleotides: TGTGCCAGCAGCTCGTCGGCGGGAGGGGGCCCTGAAGCTTTCTTT.

The V and J genes are TRBV29-1 and TRBJ1-4; no reliable D call. V shed 5 bases and J shed 7 bases, with 14 bases lying between them. CDR3 length: 13 amino acids. Germline assignment: CDR1 SQVTM and CDR2 ANQGSEA. The CDR3 protein is CSVLGKGGEKLFF. The CDR3 coding sequence is TGCAGCGTTTTGGGGAAAGGAGGTGAAAAACTGTTTTTT. The full variable domain, in which reference TRBV29-1 and TRBJ1-4 provide the parts outside the CDR3, is SAVISQKPSRDICQRGTSLTIQCQVDSQVTMMFWYRQQPGQSLTLIATANQGSEATYESGFVIDKFPISRPNLTFSTLTVSNMSPEDSSIYLCSVLGKGGEKLFFGSGTQLSVL.

The V call is TRBV30, the J call TRBJ2-7, with a tentative D call TRBD1 (6 bases). The V end was cut by 3 bases, the J end by 0 bases, with 12 bases between. Per germline, CDR1 GTSNPN and CDR2 SVGIG (reference sequence). The CDR3 sequence is 14 residues long. The CDR3 region is CAWSSWDTSYEQYV. CDR3 bases: TGTGCCTGGAGCTCTTGGGACACCTCCTACGAGCAGTACGTC.

This clone was recorded only once. The chain is built from TRBV5-1 and TRBJ1-1, with D perhaps matching TRBD1 (6 bases). The V end was cut by 3 bases, the J end by 4 bases, with 13 bases between. CDR3 length: 14 amino acids. Per the germline V gene, CDR1 is SGHRS and CDR2 is YFSETQ. The CDR3 DNA sequence: TGCGCCAGCAGCTCTGTTACAGGGACCACTGAAGCTTTCTTT. Protein sequence: CASSSVTGTTEAFF. Combining the CDR3 with reference TRBV5-1 and TRBJ1-1 gives the whole variable domain KAGVTQTPRYLIKTRGQQVTLSCSPISGHRSVSWYQQTPGQGLQFLFEYFSETQRNKGNFPGRFSGRQFSNSRSEMNVSTLELGDSALYLCASSSVTGTTEAFFGQGTRLTVV.

The chain is built from TRBV28 and TRBJ1-1; TRBD1 matches at 9 bases. In germline, CDR1 is MDHEN, CDR2 SYDVKM. The V and J ends lost 5 bases and 0 bases, in that order; junction bases with no gene match: 13. There are 18 residues in the CDR3. The CDR3 DNA reads TGTGCCAGCAGTCCCCTGGGACAGGGAAACTCGGTGAACACTGAAGCTTTCTTT. Encoded protein: CASSPLGQGNSVNTEAFF.

The V call is TRBV27, the J call TRBJ2-7; 7 positions match TRBD2. The ends lost 6 bases at V and 0 bases at J; junction bases unmatched: 8. The CDR3 is 15 amino acids. Germline assignment: CDR1 MNHEY and CDR2 SMNVEV (reference sequence). The CDR3 DNA follows: TGTGCCAGCAGCCCTAAAGGCGGGGGCTCCTACGAGCAGTACGTC. It is translated as CASSPKGGGSYEQYV.

The V call is TRBV5-4, the J call TRBJ1-2; D is uncertain. The length of the CDR3 is 17 residues. The V gene's germline CDR1 is SGHNT and CDR2 YYREEE (reference sequence). V was trimmed by 1 base and J by 4 bases, leaving 20 bases between them. In DNA form, the CDR3 reads TGTGCCAGCAGCTTGTTGGGTACGTCCACGAGGGTCTATGGCTACACCTTC. This sequence encodes CASSLLGTSTRVYGYTF.

The gene calls are TRBV10-1 and TRBJ1-1; 8 bases fit TRBD1. Germline V gene lookup returns CDR1 WNHNN and CDR2 SYGVQD (reference sequence). CDR3 length equals 15 residues. The J segment lost 1 base and the V segment lost 4 bases, leaving 5 bases of the junction unmatched. CDR3 coding DNA: TGCGCCAGCAGTGTCACCGGGACAGGGAACACTGAAGCTTTCTTT. Encoded protein: CASSVTGTGNTEAFF.

J is TRBJ2-2 and V is TRBV7-6; tentatively, D is TRBD2 (5 bases). Germline CDR1 is SGHVS and CDR2 is FNYEAQ. This CDR3 contains 16 residues. Trimming shortened V by 0 bases and J by 4 bases, and 12 bases separated the two germline ends. DNA of the CDR3: TGTGCCAGCAGCTTAGCGCAAAGCGGAATCACCGGGGAGCTGTTTTTT. As protein: CASSLAQSGITGELFF.

The V gene is TRBV2, the J gene TRBJ2-5, with TRBD1 matching 7 bases. V shed 4 bases and J 7 bases; nucleotides not matched to a gene: 18. The CDR3 consists of 17 residues. Germline V lookup: CDR1 SNHLY, CDR2 FYNNEI. CDR3 in amino acids: CASSAELQGFRRWTQYF. The CDR3 bases are TGTGCCAGCAGTGCCGAGCTACAGGGGTTCCGAAGATGGACCCAGTACTTC. The full variable domain, in which reference TRBV2 and TRBJ2-5 provide the parts outside the CDR3, is EPEVTQTPSHQVTQMGQEVILRCVPISNHLYFYWYRQILGQKVEFLVSFYNNEISEKSEIFDDQFSVERPDGSNFTLKIRSTKLEDSAMYFCASSAELQGFRRWTQYFGPGTRLLVL.

V gene TRBV28 combines with J gene TRBJ2-7; TRBD2 aligns across 9 bases. J lost 0 bases, V lost 1 base, and 1 base had no gene match. The length of the CDR3 is 15 residues. Germline V lookup: CDR1 MDHEN, CDR2 SYDVKM. This chain's CDR3 is CASSLSSGVSYEQYV. The CDR3 DNA follows: TGTGCCAGCAGTTTATCTAGCGGGGTCTCCTACGAGCAGTACGTC.

The CDR3 region is CSAPGGGGDTQYF. The CDR3 DNA reads TGCAGCGCCCCAGGGGGAGGTGGAGATACGCAGTATTTT. The rearrangement links TRBV29-1 to TRBJ2-3; perhaps TRBD1 as D (7 bases). CDR1 is SQVTM and CDR2 is ANQGSEA in the germline V gene. V lost 7 bases to trimming and J lost 5 bases, with 16 bases between them. The CDR3 covers 13 residues.

The chain uses TRBV28 and TRBJ1-1; possibly TRBD1 for D (6 bases). The CDR3 has 15 amino acids. Looked up from germline, CDR1 is MDHEN and CDR2 is SYDVKM. With 5 bases removed from V and 0 bases from J, the gap between germline ends came to 13 bases. CDR3 nucleotides: TGTGCCAGCAGTGCTAGAACAGGGTTGAACACTGAAGCTTTCTTT. It encodes CASSARTGLNTEAFF.

CDR3 amino acids: CSVEDRGDYGYTF. CDR3 DNA sequence: TGCAGCGTTGAAGACAGGGGGGACTATGGCTACACCTTC. The chain carries TRBV29-1 and TRBJ1-2; TRBD1 matches at 7 bases. This CDR3 is built from 13 residues. Looked up from germline, CDR1 is SQVTM and CDR2 is ANQGSEA. After removal of 0 bases from V and 3 bases from J, the junction contained 1 base not matched to a gene.

The chain is built from TRBV11-2 and TRBJ1-1, with D possibly being TRBD1 (5 bases). The CDR3 contains 14 residues. Deletions cut 5 bases from V and 7 bases from J, with 17 bases between. CDR1 and CDR2 (germline): SGHAT, FQNNGV. CDR3 sequence reads: CASSGRTRVDEAFF. The CDR3 DNA reads TGTGCCAGCAGCGGACGGACAAGGGTAGATGAAGCTTTCTTT.